A single sample is the source of the 28 T cell receptor beta chains below, sequenced in a study of T cell repertoires in cytomegalovirus infection. TCRdb fed the reads into MiXCR, producing one record per CDR3 protein. The table has 680,000 or so distinct CDR3 sequences, around 32% seen once. Their specific antigens are unknown. Sequenced here: cultured PBMCs, sampled from culture after CMV antigen stimulation. Every receptor here comes from a human donor in good health (CMV status not recorded). Some clones in this sample may be carry-over from other donors' samples.

The chain couples TRBV6-8 to TRBJ2-5; D may match TRBD1 or TRBD2 (6 bases each). The CDR3 contains 14 residues. Germline V lookup: CDR1 MNHGY, CDR2 SAAAGT. Trimming took off 2 bases at V and 2 bases at J, with 9 bases between the two ends. CDR3 region: CASSYPGAQETQYF. As DNA, the CDR3 is TGTGCCAGCAGTTACCCGGGGGCACAAGAGACCCAGTACTTC.

The table lists this clonotype with a few counts. This chain links TRBV28 with TRBJ2-1; TRBD1 matches 8 bases. Losses at the gene ends were 3 bases for V and 7 bases for J; bases not matched to a gene: 8. CDR1 MDHEN and CDR2 SYDVKM come from the germline V gene. This CDR3 spans 15 amino acids. The CDR3 spells CASSFAGQARNEQFF. For the CDR3, the DNA is TGTGCCAGCAGTTTTGCGGGACAGGCCCGGAATGAGCAGTTCTTC.

The table lists this clonotype with many counts. The J gene is TRBJ2-7, the V gene TRBV6-2 or TRBV6-3; D unresolved. Germline V gives CDR1 MNHEY, CDR2 SVGEGT. The CDR3 loop spans 13 amino acids. V was cut by 7 bases and J by 1 base, with 11 bases left in between. CDR3 sequence reads: CASTPASSYEQYF. DNA of the CDR3: TGTGCCAGCACGCCCGCCAGTTCCTACGAGCAGTACTTC.

This clonotype was found a few times. The V call is TRBV4-2, the J call TRBJ2-2, with 7 bases matching TRBD1. The CDR3 runs 18 residues. The V segment lost 1 base and the J segment 2 bases; nucleotides outside the gene matches: 10. Germline values: CDR1 LGHNA, CDR2 YNFKEQ. CDR3 coding DNA: TGTGCCAGCAGCCAAGCCATTAAACAGGGGTACAACACCGGGGAGCTGTTTTTT. Amino acid sequence: CASSQAIKQGYNTGELFF.

The rearrangement joins TRBV3-1 to TRBJ2-5; no clear D gene. CDR1 LGHDT and CDR2 YNNKEL come from the germline V gene (reference sequence). The CDR3 spans 14 residues. V was trimmed by 2 bases and J by 3 bases, leaving 10 bases between them. For the CDR3, the DNA is TGTGCCAGCAGCCAATCTGCTCGAAAAGAGACCCAGTACTTC. Its protein is CASSQSARKETQYF.

This clonotype was seen a few times. The rearrangement uses TRBV4-2 and TRBJ2-7, with TRBD1 as a possible D gene (6 bases). Trimming pared 4 bases from V and 1 base from J, leaving 14 bases between. The CDR3 has 15 residues. In germline, CDR1 is LGHNA, CDR2 YNFKEQ. CDR3 coding DNA: TGTGCCAGCAGCCTAGACGCGGACAGTTCCTACGAGCAGTACTTC. This translates into CASSLDADSSYEQYF.

The V and J genes are TRBV4-1 and TRBJ1-3; no clear D. V shed 1 base and J shed 0 bases, with 10 bases lying between them. In germline, CDR1 is MGHRA, CDR2 YSYEKL. The CDR3 consists of 16 residues. Here the CDR3 DNA reads TGCGCCAGCAGCCAAGGCCGTAGGGCCTCTGGAAACACCATATATTTT. It encodes CASSQGRRASGNTIYF.

This clonotype was detected a few times. The chain is built from TRBV5-1 and TRBJ1-2, with 7 bases identical to TRBD1. The CDR3 has 16 residues. V gave up 4 bases and J gave up 0 bases; unmatched junction bases: 9. The V gene's germline CDR1 is SGHRS and CDR2 YFSETQ. The CDR3 is CASSPDRVEANYGYTF. The CDR3, as DNA: TGCGCCAGCAGCCCCGACAGGGTGGAAGCTAACTATGGCTACACCTTC.

The chain links TRBV7-2 to TRBJ1-2, with D tentatively TRBD1 (6 bases). Germline values: CDR1 SGHTA, CDR2 FQGNSA. V was clipped by 4 bases and J by 3 bases, with 9 bases between them. The CDR3 totals 13 residues. CDR3 protein: CASSSTGHYGYTF. The CDR3 DNA sequence: TGTGCCAGCAGCTCAACAGGGCACTATGGCTACACCTTC.

For this clonotype: Relative to the germline gene, one junction end is altered; a read error may explain this. The CDR3 loop reads CASSEGGNNAQFF. Written as DNA, the CDR3 is TGTGCCAGCAGTGAGGGGGGAAACAATGCGCAGTTCTTC. The chain has TRBV2 and TRBJ2-1, with a tentative D call TRBD2 (6 bases). CDR1 is SNHLY, CDR2 FYNNEI, per germline. The CDR3 length is 13 residues.

The chain joins TRBV11-2 to TRBJ2-3; maybe TRBD2 (5 bases). Trimming took 5 bases from V and 4 from J, leaving 19 bases between them. The CDR3 has 16 residues. Looked up from germline, CDR1 is SGHAT and CDR2 is FQNNGV. CDR3 DNA: TGTGCCAGCAGCCCTGGTTCTTGGGGAGAAGCAGATACGCAGTATTTT. It translates to CASSPGSWGEADTQYF.

The sample holds a few counts of this clonotype. The rearrangement links TRBV12-3 or TRBV12-4 to TRBJ1-2; TRBD1 agrees at 7 bases. There are 15 residues in the CDR3. The V segment lost 5 bases and the J segment 3 bases; nucleotides outside the gene matches: 9. The CDR3: CASSPRTGLYYGYTF. The CDR3 nucleotides are TGTGCCAGCAGTCCGCGGACAGGCTTGTACTATGGCTACACCTTC.

The chain employs TRBV18 and TRBJ1-1; D is unclear. Germline CDR1 reads KGHSH; CDR2 reads LQKENI. The CDR3 has 21 amino acids. V was trimmed by 1 base and J by 5 bases, leaving 32 bases between them. The CDR3 DNA reads TGTGCCAGCTCACCACGAGTTTTACGTGTAGGTGACGGCTCCTCGGGGACTGAAGCTTTCTTT. Residues: CASSPRVLRVGDGSSGTEAFF.

The CDR3 sequence is CASRPPGGSAGYTF. The CDR3 DNA follows: TGTGCCAGCCGACCACCAGGGGGCTCGGCGGGCTACACCTTC. V usage is TRBV2 and J usage is TRBJ1-2; 8 bases line up with TRBD1. The length of the CDR3 is 14 residues. Germline trimming cut 8 bases from V and 8 bases from J; bases unmatched to any gene: 13. Germline loops: CDR1 SNHLY, CDR2 FYNNEI.

This clonotype was picked up a small number of times. The chain carries TRBV7-2 and TRBJ2-5; a possible D gene is TRBD1 (5 bases). V lost 8 bases to trimming and J lost 4 bases, with 11 bases between them. CDR1 and CDR2 from the germline V gene are SGHTA and FQGNSA. There are 12 residues in the CDR3. The CDR3 spells CASGRAGETQYF. CDR3 bases: TGTGCCAGCGGCAGGGCTGGAGAGACCCAGTACTTC.

This chain links TRBV4-1 with TRBJ2-7; the match to TRBD2 covers 13 bases. Germline V lookup: CDR1 MGHRA, CDR2 YSYEKL. With 2 bases clipped from V and 5 bases from J, the junction kept 6 bases outside the gene matches. This CDR3 has 16 residues. CDR3 loop: CASSQPTSGRRDEQYF. As DNA, the CDR3 is TGCGCCAGCAGCCAACCGACTAGCGGGAGGAGGGACGAGCAGTACTTC.

This rearrangement joins TRBV19 to TRBJ2-3; a weak D match, TRBD2 (5 bases). Germline V gives CDR1 LNHDA, CDR2 SQIVND (reference sequence). The CDR3 sequence is 16 residues long. The V and J ends lost 1 base and 0 bases respectively, with 11 bases between them. In nucleotides, the CDR3 is TGTGCCAGTAGTATAGGCGGGCAGCCTAGCACAGATACGCAGTATTTT. Protein: CASSIGGQPSTDTQYF.

The V gene is TRBV7-6, the J gene TRBJ1-1, with D perhaps matching TRBD1 (5 bases). The germline V and J ends were trimmed by 5 bases and 3 bases, with 16 bases remaining between them. Germline loops: CDR1 SGHVS, CDR2 FNYEAQ. This CDR3 is 15 amino acids long. Written as DNA, the CDR3 is TGTGCCAGCAGCCTGGGGACGGATCCATACACTGAAGCTTTCTTT. This sequence encodes CASSLGTDPYTEAFF.

This clonotype was counted a single time. The chain uses TRBV5-1 and TRBJ2-1, with D possibly matching TRBD1 (6 bases). The CDR3 spans 16 residues. V was clipped by 4 bases and J by 4 bases, with 18 bases between them. Germline-derived CDR1 and CDR2 are SGHRS and YFSETQ. CDR3: CASSPNSLGGYNEQFF. CDR3 DNA sequence: TGCGCCAGCAGCCCTAACTCGTTAGGGGGTTACAATGAGCAGTTCTTC.

This clonotype showed up many times. The chain employs TRBV7-9 and TRBJ1-2; D is unclear. This CDR3 region has 13 residues. Trimming stripped 1 base from V and 4 bases from J, with 7 bases between. The germline CDR1 and CDR2 sequences are SEHNR and FQNEAQ (reference sequence). The CDR3 loop is CASSLVAGYGYTF. The CDR3 DNA is TGTGCCAGCAGCTTAGTGGCCGGCTATGGCTACACCTTC.

The V call is TRBV12-3 or TRBV12-4, the J call TRBJ1-3; no clear D gene. The length of the CDR3 is 16 residues. Deletions cut 6 bases from V and 0 bases from J, with 15 bases between. The CDR3 DNA follows: TGTGCCAGCAGCCCCTCCGGCAAACGCTCTGGAAACACCATATATTTT. Translation: CASSPSGKRSGNTIYF.

The V gene is TRBV10-3, the J gene TRBJ2-1; TRBD1 is a possible D gene (6 bases). The CDR3 is 15 amino acids. CDR1 and CDR2 from the germline V gene are ENHRY and SYGVKD. The germline V and J ends were trimmed by 2 bases and 3 bases, with 11 bases remaining between them. CDR3 amino acids: CAISERQANYNEQFF. The CDR3 DNA sequence: TGTGCCATCAGTGAGCGACAGGCGAACTACAATGAGCAGTTCTTC.

The chain employs TRBV7-2 and TRBJ1-2; D is possibly TRBD1 (6 bases). CDR1 SGHTA and CDR2 FQGNSA come from the germline V gene. Trimming took 1 base from V and 7 from J, leaving 10 bases between them. The CDR3 contains 13 residues. The CDR3 DNA reads as TGTGCCAGCAGCTTAGGGGGACACAGTGGCTACACCTTC. As protein: CASSLGGHSGYTF.

The chain joins TRBV19 to TRBJ1-1, with D possibly matching TRBD1 (5 bases). Trimming shortened V by 7 bases and J by 5 bases, and 20 bases separated the two germline ends. Germline CDR1 LNHDA, CDR2 SQIVND (reference sequence). CDR3 length: 15 residues. CDR3 residues: CASTRTGVGGTEAFF. The CDR3 bases are TGTGCCAGTACCCGAACAGGAGTGGGTGGGACTGAAGCTTTCTTT. The full variable domain, in which reference TRBV19 and TRBJ1-1 provide the parts outside the CDR3, is DGGITQSPKYLFRKEGQNVTLSCEQNLNHDAMYWYRQDPGQGLRLIYYSQIVNDFQKGDIAEGYSVSREKKESFPLTVTSAQKNPTAFYLCASTRTGVGGTEAFFGQGTRLTVV.

This chain joins TRBV7-6 and TRBJ2-5; perhaps TRBD2 as D (7 bases). This CDR3 comprises 14 residues. Germline V gives CDR1 SGHVS, CDR2 FNYEAQ. The V end was cut by 5 bases, the J end by 5 bases, with 15 bases between. DNA for the CDR3: TGTGCCAGCAGCAAAGCGGGACATACTGAGACCCAGTACTTC. Amino acid sequence: CASSKAGHTETQYF. Together with reference TRBV7-6 and TRBJ2-5, the CDR3 gives the full variable domain: GAGVSQSPRYKVTKRGQDVALRCDPISGHVSLYWYRQALGQGPEFLTYFNYEAQQDKSGLPNDRFSAERPEGSISTLTIQRTEQRDSAMYRCASSKAGHTETQYFGPGTRLLVL.

This clonotype has just one count. This chain joins TRBV20-1 and TRBJ2-7; 13 bases match TRBD2. V trimming: 0 bases; J trimming: 6 bases; junction bases outside the gene matches: 5. The CDR3 has 15 residues. Looked up from germline, CDR1 is DFQATT and CDR2 is SNEGSKA (reference sequence). CDR3 amino acids: CSARDGTSGNVEQYF. The DNA for the CDR3 is TGCAGTGCTAGAGATGGGACTAGCGGGAACGTCGAGCAGTACTTC.

Only a few counts were recorded for this clonotype. The CDR3 DNA follows: TGTGCCAGCAGTGAACACGGCGGCAGGAACATTCAGTACTTC. Amino acid sequence: CASSEHGGRNIQYF. The J gene is TRBJ2-4, the V gene TRBV6-1; the D is unclear. V shed 2 bases and J shed 7 bases, with 12 bases lying between them. This CDR3 has 14 amino acids. Germline CDR1 and CDR2: MNHNS and SASEGT.

This clonotype was observed a few times. This chain links TRBV5-6 with TRBJ2-2; D gene unclear. CDR1 is SGHDT and CDR2 is YYEEEE in the germline V gene. The V and J ends lost 1 base and 0 bases respectively, with 10 bases between them. CDR3 length: 16 amino acids. This CDR3 reads CASSLFWDSNTGELFF. The CDR3 DNA reads TGTGCCAGCAGCTTGTTTTGGGATTCGAACACCGGGGAGCTGTTTTTT.